The 12 T cell receptor beta chains reported below all come from one sample, sequenced in a study of blood T cell repertoires in COVID-19. Measured with immunoSEQ multiplex PCR; TCRdb has only the in-frame clones, and not every one. Among about 180,000 clones listed, 75% to 80% were seen once. The sample taken for sequencing was peripheral blood. All receptors derive from a woman aged 65 to 85 with acute or convalescent COVID-19.

The chain couples TRBV7-3 to TRBJ2-3; 10 nucleotides agree with TRBD2. This CDR3 contains 15 residues. V lost 8 bases to trimming and J lost 7 bases; unmatched junction nucleotides: 12. Germline V gene sequence: CDR1 SGHTA, CDR2 FQGTGA. The CDR3 nucleotides read TGTGCCAGCTCGTCGCAGCGGGAGGGCCTCTATACGCAGTATTTT. It yields the protein CASSSQREGLYTQYF.

This chain links TRBV5-1 with TRBJ2-3, with no clear D. The V end lost 0 bases, the J end lost 1 base, and 9 bases lay between the germline ends. Looked up from germline, CDR1 is SGHRS and CDR2 is YFSETQ. The CDR3 extends over 15 amino acids. The CDR3 DNA sequence: TGCGCCAGCAGCTTGGCTGCGGAACGCACAGATACGCAGTATTTT. Protein sequence: CASSLAAERTDTQYF.

Ten or more counts support this clone. The V call is TRBV20-1, the J call TRBJ2-7, with a weak D call TRBD2 (5 bases). From germline, CDR1 is DFQATT and CDR2 SNEGSKA (reference sequence). CDR3 length equals 11 residues. With 6 bases removed from V and 7 bases from J, the gap between germline ends came to 13 bases. CDR3 sequence: CSALRASEQYF. The CDR3 DNA sequence: TGCAGTGCGTTGAGGGCCTCGGAGCAGTACTTC.

The J gene is TRBJ2-1, the V gene TRBV11-2; TRBD2 agrees at 14 bases. The germline gives CDR1 SGHAT, CDR2 FQNNGV. The CDR3 contains 16 residues. V shed 5 bases and J 9 bases; nucleotides not matched to a gene: 9. The CDR3 here is CASSTGTSGSTGEQFF. CDR3 DNA: TGTGCCAGCAGCACAGGGACTAGCGGGAGTACTGGTGAGCAGTTCTTC.

This clone was detected once. V and J are TRBV7-9 and TRBJ1-1; 9 bases match TRBD1. The CDR3 runs 13 residues. V gave up 6 bases and J gave up 6 bases; unmatched junction bases: 5. Per the germline V gene, CDR1 is SEHNR and CDR2 is FQNEAQ (reference sequence). CDR3 region: CASRATGGSEAFF. Written as DNA, the CDR3 is TGTGCCAGCAGGGCTACAGGGGGCTCTGAAGCTTTCTTT.

The V gene is TRBV10-2, the J gene TRBJ1-1; D is unclear. This CDR3 comprises 13 residues. Trimming cost V 6 bases and J 6 bases, with 14 bases left between them. Germline V lookup: CDR1 WSHSY, CDR2 SAAADI. The CDR3 sequence is CASSRIRVSEAFF. CDR3 sequence (DNA): TGCGCCAGCAGCAGAATTCGGGTTTCTGAAGCTTTCTTT.

This clone was observed once. This sequence joins TRBV24-1 and TRBJ2-3; weak D call: TRBD2 (6 bases). The germline gives CDR1 KGHDR, CDR2 SFDVKD. This CDR3 comprises 21 residues. Trimming took off 7 bases at V and 0 bases at J, with 31 bases between the two ends. Here the CDR3 DNA reads TGTGCCACCAGGATGGAGGGATACCGCGTCGCACCGCAAACTAGCACAGATACGCAGTATTTT. As protein: CATRMEGYRVAPQTSTDTQYF.

The chain recombines TRBV3-1 (or the pseudogene TRBV3-2) with TRBJ1-1; 10 bases line up with TRBD1. CDR1 is LGHDT, CDR2 YNNKEL, per germline (reference sequence). After removal of 4 bases from V and 3 bases from J, the junction contained 2 bases not matched to a gene. The CDR3 length is 14 residues. This chain's CDR3 is CASSRGQGDTEAFF. The CDR3 DNA sequence: TGTGCCAGCAGCCGAGGACAGGGGGACACTGAAGCTTTCTTT.

This clone was seen just once. The chain couples TRBV19 to TRBJ2-2; the match to TRBD2 covers 13 bases. The CDR3 contains 15 residues. V shed 6 bases and J 5 bases; nucleotides not matched to a gene: 3. CDR1 LNHDA and CDR2 SQIVND come from the germline V gene (reference sequence). The CDR3 sequence: CASSPGLAGTGELFF. The CDR3 nucleotides read TGTGCCAGTAGCCCGGGACTAGCGGGGACCGGGGAGCTGTTTTTT.

V gene TRBV10-1 combines with J gene TRBJ2-3, with D possibly being TRBD2 (6 bases). Trimming left V 3 bases short and J 2 bases short, with 15 bases between. Germline CDR1 is WNHNN and CDR2 is SYGVQD (reference sequence). CDR3 length equals 16 residues. The CDR3 region is CASSDPAGGNTDTQYF. The CDR3 region has the DNA TGCGCCAGCAGTGACCCGGCCGGGGGTAACACAGATACGCAGTATTTT.

This clone occurred a few times. This chain connects TRBV7-2 to TRBJ1-3; a weak D match, TRBD1 (5 bases). The CDR3 has 17 amino acids. V was pared by 0 bases and J by 3 bases, with 15 bases between. Germline assignment: CDR1 SGHTA and CDR2 FQGNSA. CDR3 in DNA: TGTGCCAGCAGCTTAGCCCAGACAGAGGATCTTGGAAACACCATATATTTT. It specifies CASSLAQTEDLGNTIYF.

The chain carries TRBV6-5 and TRBJ2-5; TRBD2 is a possible D gene (6 bases). V was pared by 6 bases and J by 5 bases, with 10 bases between. The V gene's germline CDR1 is MNHEY and CDR2 SVGAGI. CDR3 length: 12 amino acids. The chain's CDR3 is CASRGLWETQYF. CDR3 DNA sequence: TGTGCCAGCAGGGGACTCTGGGAGACCCAGTACTTC.